This is a list of T cell receptor beta chains from one sample in a study of T-cell reconstitution after alpha-beta-depleted transplantation in children. Using its own MiXCR run on the PCR reads, TCRdb lists one record per CDR3 protein. The sample has over 150,000 distinct CDR3 sequences, approximately 15% seen once. Specimen: PBMCs from the stem cell graft donor, collected from the stem cell graft. Every receptor here comes from a human donor who donated a stem cell graft to a child with acute lymphoblastic leukemia. CDR3s include the opening cysteine and the closing phenylalanine or tryptophan. D genes are given only for firm matches. Size is stated for part of the rows, as once, few or many counts, or as a class when the clone is expanded.

>TRBV7-7|many|TRBJ2-2|TRBD2
TGTGCTAGCAGCCCTCAGGCGGGGAGGGACACCGGGGAGCTGTTTTTT
CASSPQAGRDTGELFF
>TRBV11-1|few|TRBJ2-1|NA
TGTGCCAGCAGCTTAGACAGGATAGCAGGCCCCCTCTCCTACAATGAGCAGTTCTTC
CASSLDRIAGPLSYNEQFF
>TRBV4-2|NA|TRBJ1-5|NA
TGTGCCAGCAGCCCCAGGGCCTCAAGTTCTTACAATCAGCCCCAGCATTTT
CASSPRASSSYNQPQHF
>TRBV12-3/TRBV12-4|many|TRBJ2-7|NA
TGTGCCAGCAGTTCAGGGACTCCTAACTACGAGCAGTACTTC
CASSSGTPNYEQYF
>TRBV5-1|many|TRBJ2-5|NA
TGCGCCAGCAGCTTGGAGTTCGGCAACGTAGGCCAGTACTTC
CASSLEFGNVGQYF
>TRBV5-1|many|TRBJ2-5|NA
TGCGCCAGCAGCTTAAGGGCTCGGGCAGAGACCCAGTACTTC
CASSLRARAETQYF
>TRBV27|many|TRBJ2-1|TRBD1
TGTGCCAGCAGTCCGAAAGGGGCATTGACAGGGAGCTCCTACAATGAGCAGTTCTTC
CASSPKGALTGSSYNEQFF
>TRBV24-1|many|TRBJ1-5|NA
TGTGCCACCAGTGAATCAGGATCTAGCAATCAGCCCCAGCATTTT
CATSESGSSNQPQHF
>TRBV4-1|many|TRBJ2-3|TRBD2
TGCGCCAGCAGCCAAGTCCTGGCTAGCGGGAGAAGGAAAGATACGCAGTATTTT
CASSQVLASGRRKDTQYF
>TRBV12-3/TRBV12-4|NA|TRBJ2-1|NA
TGTGCCAGCAGTTTAAGGGGAGCAAAGGGTAATGAGCAGTTCTTC
CASSLRGAKGNEQFF
>TRBV20-1|NA|TRBJ2-1|NA
TGCAGTGCTAGAACTAGACTAGGTGAGCAGTTCTTC
CSARTRLGEQFF
>TRBV29-1|many|TRBJ2-7|NA
TGCAGCGTTGACGGGGGTGACTACGAGCAGTACTTC
CSVDGGDYEQYF
>TRBV19|few|TRBJ1-5|NA
TGTGCCAGTAGTCCGGCGGCGAACAATCAGCCCCAGCATTTT
CASSPAANNQPQHF
>TRBV10-3|many|TRBJ1-1|TRBD1
TGTGCCATCAGGACGACAGGGGGCTCGAACACTGAAGCTTTCTTT
CAIRTTGGSNTEAFF
>TRBV2|many|TRBJ2-6|NA
TGTGCCAGCAGTGAAAGGGAAGCCTCTGGGGCCAACGTCCTGACTTTC
CASSEREASGANVLTF
>TRBV20-1|few|TRBJ1-2|TRBD1
TGCAGTGCTAGAGTACAGGGGATTAACTATGGCTACACCTTC
CSARVQGINYGYTF
>TRBV12-3/TRBV12-4|many|TRBJ2-7|TRBD1
TGTGCCAGCAGCCCACCGGGACAGGGGGACGAGCAGTACTTC
CASSPPGQGDEQYF
>TRBV25-1|many|TRBJ2-5|NA
TGTGCCAGCAGTGGCAGGGCACAAGAGACCCAGTACTTC
CASSGRAQETQYF
>TRBV5-1|few|TRBJ1-6|TRBD1
TGCGCCAGCGGGCAGGGGGGGAATTCACCCCTCCACTTT
CASGQGGNSPLHF
>TRBV5-1|many|TRBJ1-6|NA
TGCGCCAGCAGCTCCGGACAGAATTCACCCCTCCACTTT
CASSSGQNSPLHF
>TRBV12-3/TRBV12-4|many|TRBJ2-3|NA
TGTGCCAGCAGGCCGGGGGTCAGAACTAGCACAGATACGCAGTATTTT
CASRPGVRTSTDTQYF
>TRBV13|NA|TRBJ2-2|TRBD2
TGTGCCAGCAGCCCCACCCGGGCTAGCGGAGTTCCCGGGGAGCTGTTTTTT
CASSPTRASGVPGELFF
>TRBV12-3/TRBV12-4|many|TRBJ1-1|TRBD1
TGTGCCAGCAGCCCCTCCAGGGGGGCGGCTTTCTTT
CASSPSRGAAFF